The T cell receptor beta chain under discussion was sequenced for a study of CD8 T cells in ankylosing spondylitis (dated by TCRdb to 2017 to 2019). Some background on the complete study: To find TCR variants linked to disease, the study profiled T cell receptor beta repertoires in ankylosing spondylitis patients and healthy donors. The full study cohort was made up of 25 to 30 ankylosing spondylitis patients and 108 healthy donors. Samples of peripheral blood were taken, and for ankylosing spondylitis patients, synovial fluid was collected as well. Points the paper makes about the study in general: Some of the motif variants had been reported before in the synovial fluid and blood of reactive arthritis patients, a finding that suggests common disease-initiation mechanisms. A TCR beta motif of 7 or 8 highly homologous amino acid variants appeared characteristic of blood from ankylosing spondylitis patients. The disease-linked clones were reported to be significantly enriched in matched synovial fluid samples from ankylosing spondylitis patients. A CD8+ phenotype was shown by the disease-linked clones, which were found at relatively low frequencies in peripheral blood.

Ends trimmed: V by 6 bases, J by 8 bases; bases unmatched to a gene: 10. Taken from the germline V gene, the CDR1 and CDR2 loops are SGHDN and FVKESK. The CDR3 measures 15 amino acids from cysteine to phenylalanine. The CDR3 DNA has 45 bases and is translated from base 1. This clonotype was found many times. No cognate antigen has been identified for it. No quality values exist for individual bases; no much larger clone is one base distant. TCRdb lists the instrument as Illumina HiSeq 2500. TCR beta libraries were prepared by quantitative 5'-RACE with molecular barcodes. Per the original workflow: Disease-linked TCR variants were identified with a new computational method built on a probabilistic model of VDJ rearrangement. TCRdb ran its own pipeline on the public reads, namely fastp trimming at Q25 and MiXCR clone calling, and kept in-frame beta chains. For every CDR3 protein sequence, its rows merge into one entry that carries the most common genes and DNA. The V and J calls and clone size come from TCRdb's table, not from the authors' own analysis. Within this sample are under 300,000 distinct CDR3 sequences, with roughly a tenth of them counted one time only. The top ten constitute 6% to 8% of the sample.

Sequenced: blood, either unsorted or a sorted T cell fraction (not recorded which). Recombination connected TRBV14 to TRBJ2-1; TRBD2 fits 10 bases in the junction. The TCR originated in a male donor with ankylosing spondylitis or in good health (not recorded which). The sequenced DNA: TGTGCCAGCAGTCCAATAGCGGGAGGAATCCATGAGCAGTTCTTC. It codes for CASSPIAGGIHEQFF.